This T cell receptor (beta chain) was identified during a study of CD8+ T cells in alopecia areata. Findings and caveats of the study: Scalp and blood retained many expanded lesional clones during tofacitinib. In lesional scalp, particularly from alopecia totalis/universalis, clonality was higher than in normal scalp.

The length of the CDR3 is 16 residues. CDR1 SGHDT and CDR2 YYEEEE come from the germline V gene. V gave up 0 bases and J gave up 3 bases; unmatched junction bases: 5. The treatment was: oral pan-JAK inhibitor, 5-10 mg twice daily. Researchers took lesional scalp punch biopsies and peripheral blood from people who were alopecia areata patients. Comments on this clone: Antigen specificity is unknown.

Extraction of RNA preceded its reverse transcription into cDNA, which served as the sequencing template. Clones were read by immunoSEQ multiplex PCR, and TCRdb kept only the in-frame ones, dropping some. The sample contains more than 150,000 clones, 45% to 60% of which appear only once. The chain combines TRBV5-6 with TRBJ2-2; 7 positions match TRBD2. This clonotype was sampled from a human donor with alopecia areata. Sequenced material: CD8+ T cells sorted from blood, taken between weeks 51 and 52, from a patient treated with tofacitinib. CDR3 loop: CASSLVGLGHTGELFF. The CDR3 DNA follows: TGTGCCAGCAGCTTGGTCGGACTAGGCCACACCGGGGAGCTGTTTTTT.